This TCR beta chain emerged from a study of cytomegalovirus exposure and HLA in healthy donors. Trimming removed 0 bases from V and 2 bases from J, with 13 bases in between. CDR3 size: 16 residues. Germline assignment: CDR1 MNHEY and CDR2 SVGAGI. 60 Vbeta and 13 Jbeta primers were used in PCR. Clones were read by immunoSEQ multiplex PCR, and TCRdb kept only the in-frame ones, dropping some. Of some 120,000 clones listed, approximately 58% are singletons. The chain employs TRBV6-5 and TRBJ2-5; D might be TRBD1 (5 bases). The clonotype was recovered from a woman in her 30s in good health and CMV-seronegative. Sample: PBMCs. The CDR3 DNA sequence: TGTGCCAGCAGTTACTCTCTTTCGAGACAGCAAGAGACCCAGTACTTC. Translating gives CASSYSLSRQQETQYF.